The sequence of this T cell receptor beta chain was determined in a study of T cell changes during pregnancy in multiple sclerosis. The CDR3 loop spans 16 amino acids. V shed 4 bases and J 7 bases; nucleotides not matched to a gene: 13. In germline, CDR1 is SEHNR, CDR2 FQNEAQ (reference sequence). Assay used: immunoSEQ multiplex PCR; TCRdb lists only in-frame clones, some missing. Of 65,000 to 85,000 clones listed, approximately 91% are singletons. The chain carries TRBV7-9 and TRBJ1-2; 9 nucleotides match TRBD1. The sequence was collected from a female donor with multiple sclerosis, enrolled in a pregnancy study. The sequences come from CD4+ T cells from peripheral blood mononuclear cells, collected after pregnancy. CDR3 nucleotide sequence: TGTGCCAGCAGCTCTACCTCCGGGACAGGGCCCTTTGGCTACACCTTC. This encodes CASSSTSGTGPFGYTF.